This TCR beta chain stems from a study of cytomegalovirus exposure and HLA in healthy donors. The study, taken as a whole, reports: The study put 150 to 200 TCR beta chains on its list as cytomegalovirus-associated.

The primer mix had 60 Vbeta and 13 Jbeta primers. Here immunoSEQ multiplex PCR was the method, and the copy in TCRdb shows in-frame clones only, minus some. The table shows about 85,000 clones, with 80% occurring only once. About this clone: Its target is not known.

The source is a woman aged 50 to 65 in good health and CMV-seropositive. Sequencing input: PBMCs.

The CDR3 reads CASSYGIYTGELFF. CDR3 bases: TGTGCCAGCAGTTACGGCATATACACCGGGGAGCTGTTTTTT. The chain uses TRBV6-5 and TRBJ2-2, with D unresolved. The length of the CDR3 is 14 residues. The germline gives CDR1 MNHEY, CDR2 SVGAGI. V lost 2 bases to trimming and J lost 3 bases, with 7 bases between them.